These T cell receptor beta chains were read from a single sample in a study of blood T cells in healthy people across ages. Via MiXCR, TCRdb re-called the 5' RACE reads, giving one row per CDR3 protein. The sample shows more than 800,000 distinct CDR3 sequences, 40% to 45% of them seen only once. The material sequenced was blood. These receptors were taken from a woman aged 60 to 75 in good health. Both conserved end residues are part of each CDR3. The D gene is left open where the match is weak. Clone size is given for some rows only: seen once, a few or many times, or a class if the clone is expanded.

j_gene | d_gene | v_gene | abundance | len | CDR3aa | CDR3nt
TRBJ2-5 | TRBD1 | TRBV5-1 | - | 16 | CASSLRATGVYETQYF | TGCGCCAGCAGCTTACGTGCGACAGGGGTGTACGAGACCCAGTACTTC
TRBJ2-7 | TRBD2 | TRBV7-6 | - | 16 | CASSLATSGRAESQYF | TGTGCCAGCAGCTTAGCAACTAGCGGGAGGGCCGAATCCCAGTACTTC
TRBJ2-7 | TRBD1 | TRBV18 | - | 14 | CASSNRGYVYEQYF | TGTGCCAGCTCGAACAGGGGTTACGTCTACGAGCAGTACTTC
TRBJ2-1 | TRBD2 | TRBV20-1 | few | 17 | CSAPPTTSGRIYNEQFF | TGCAGTGCTCCCCCTACGACTAGCGGGAGAATCTACAATGAGCAGTTCTTC
TRBJ2-1 | TRBD2 | TRBV12-3/TRBV12-4 | - | 15 | CASSRAGGFYNEQFF | TGTGCCAGCAGCCGAGCGGGGGGATTCTACAATGAGCAGTTCTTC
TRBJ2-7 | TRBD1 | TRBV10-3 | - | 16 | CAISVPGQGGNYEQYF | TGTGCCATCAGCGTACCGGGACAGGGGGGCAACTACGAGCAGTACTTC
TRBJ2-5 | TRBD1 | TRBV25-1 | - | 18 | CAVARGQGAIGGKETQYF | TGTGCCGTAGCTCGGGGACAGGGGGCTATCGGCGGGAAAGAGACCCAGTACTTC
TRBJ2-1 | - | TRBV4-1 | - | 12 | CASSDTTNEQFF | TGCGCCAGCAGCGATACTACGAATGAGCAGTTCTTC
TRBJ2-1 | - | TRBV20-1 | - | 15 | CSARDFPGKYNEQFF | TGCAGTGCTAGAGACTTCCCCGGGAAGTACAATGAGCAGTTCTTC
TRBJ2-3 | - | TRBV5-6 | - | 13 | CACSPYITDTQYF | TGTGCCTGCAGCCCTTACATCACAGATACGCAGTATTTT
TRBJ1-5 | - | TRBV28 | many | 13 | CASSSFRTLPQHF | TGTGCCAGCAGTTCCTTCCGGACTTTGCCCCAGCATTTT
TRBJ1-5 | - | TRBV12-3/TRBV12-4 | - | 14 | CASRSSGANQPQHF | TGTGCCAGCAGGTCCTCAGGGGCCAATCAGCCCCAGCATTTT
TRBJ2-7 | - | TRBV18 | - | 13 | CASPPAGPGEQYF | TGTGCCAGCCCACCAGCTGGTCCGGGGGAGCAGTACTTC
TRBJ1-2 | - | TRBV21-1 | - | 14 | CASRDTGRIYGYTF | TGTGCCAGCCGGGACACTGGACGGATCTATGGCTACACCTTC
TRBJ2-7 | - | TRBV12-3/TRBV12-4 | - | 12 | CASSLGAPEQYF | TGTGCCAGCAGTTTAGGGGCGCCCGAGCAGTACTTC
TRBJ1-2 | - | TRBV20-1 | - | 14 | CSARGSQINYGYTF | TGCAGTGCTAGAGGCAGTCAGATTAACTATGGCTACACCTTC
TRBJ2-1 | TRBD2 | TRBV9 | - | 14 | CASSVASGMSEQFF | TGTGCCAGCAGCGTAGCTAGCGGGATGAGTGAGCAGTTCTTC
TRBJ2-2 | - | TRBV28 | - | 11 | CASSPSRELFF | TGTGCCAGCAGCCCTTCTCGGGAGCTGTTTTTT
TRBJ1-4 | - | TRBV20-1 | few | 14 | CSAKPFRGREKLFF | TGCAGTGCTAAACCCTTCCGGGGGAGGGAAAAACTGTTTTTT
TRBJ2-1 | - | TRBV5-1 | few | 12 | CASSNRWPEQFF | TGCGCCAGCAGCAACCGGTGGCCAGAGCAGTTCTTC
TRBJ2-3 | TRBD2 | TRBV15 | - | 16 | CATSRDPLNSGDTQYF | TGTGCCACCAGCAGAGATCCCCTAAATAGCGGGGATACGCAGTATTTT
TRBJ2-7 | - | TRBV28 | few | 14 | CASSFGRELYEQYF | TGTGCCAGCAGTTTCGGTAGGGAATTATACGAGCAGTACTTC
TRBJ2-7 | - | TRBV20-1 | - | 16 | CSARDVSPRSWDEQYF | TGCAGTGCTAGAGATGTCAGCCCCCGGAGTTGGGACGAGCAGTACTTC
TRBJ2-1 | - | TRBV24-1 | many | 13 | CATSENSNTEQFF | TGTGCCACCAGTGAAAACAGCAATACTGAGCAGTTCTTC
TRBJ2-1 | - | TRBV9 | - | 17 | CASSPQGGGAQNNEQFF | TGTGCCAGCAGCCCCCAGGGAGGGGGAGCCCAAAACAATGAGCAGTTCTTC